The present TCR beta chain was sequenced within a study of blood T cell repertoires in COVID-19. On the study more broadly: The samples span acute and convalescent COVID-19 from the United States, Italy and Spain. T cells, B-cell-depleted T cells, or PBMCs supplied cDNA or gDNA.

Original methodology: Amplification of reference gene primers provided the estimated nucleated cell counts. This table comes from immunoSEQ multiplex PCR, and its TCRdb copy is limited to in-frame clones, with some not included. V, J and clone size are those of that table, while D and trimming were read from the DNA. The table has some 180,000 clones, under 80% seen once. Only a few counts were recorded for this clone. Source material: peripheral blood. This TCR was recovered from a man between 45 and 60 years old who had recovered from COVID-19.

CDR3 sequence reads: CASRRQAGNTEAFF. In nucleotides, the CDR3 is TGTGCCAGCAGGCGACAGGCCGGGAACACTGAAGCTTTCTTT. This chain links TRBV27 with TRBJ1-1; D possibly corresponds to TRBD1 (6 bases). Germline V gene lookup returns CDR1 MNHEY and CDR2 SMNVEV (reference sequence). Trimming pared 6 bases from V and 1 base from J, leaving 12 bases between. The CDR3 loop spans 14 amino acids.